This entry is about one T cell receptor beta chain. This entry is derived from a study of T cells in tuberculosis. Study outcomes and limitations: The stringent gate may have excluded weak CD1B-GMM tetramer binders.

V shed 5 bases, J shed 7 bases, and the junction held 6 bases outside the gene matches. CDR3 size: 14 residues. Germline loops: CDR1 SEHNR, CDR2 FQNEAQ (reference sequence). Repertoires were generated with immunoSEQ multiplex PCR, while TCRdb's copy carries only in-frame clones and drops some. The sample shows nearly 60,000 clones, roughly 86% of them seen only once. After thawing and overnight rest, PBMC were stained with GMM-loaded CD1B tetramer, viability dye and anti-CD3 for sorting. CD1B tetramers were loaded with Rhodococcus equi-derived C32 glucose monomycolate. CD14-expressing monocytes were removed from PBMC before cryopreservation and sorting.

This clonotype was sampled from an adult woman with latent tuberculosis. V usage is TRBV7-9 and J usage is TRBJ1-4, with TRBD1 matching 8 bases. Material: CD1b-GMM tetramer-negative cells sorted from PBMCs. The CDR3 sequence: CASSQGAPGEKLFF. CDR3 nucleotide sequence: TGTGCCAGCAGCCAGGGGGCGCCGGGTGAAAAACTGTTTTTT. The variable domain in full, with the rest retrieved from reference TRBV7-9 and TRBJ1-4, is DTGVSQNPRHKITKRGQNVTFRCDPISEHNRLYWYRQTLGQGPEFLTYFQNEAQLEKSRLLSDRFSAERPKGSFSTLEIQRTEQGDSAMYLCASSQGAPGEKLFFGSGTQLSVL.